One and the same sample provided the 19 T cell receptor beta chains below, sequenced in a study of OX40 agonist ivuxolimab in advanced cancers. Clones were read by immunoSEQ multiplex PCR, and TCRdb kept only the in-frame ones, dropping some. The repertoire includes nearly 85,000 clones, approximately 86% of them detected once, and approximately 2% sits in the top ten. The material sequenced was CD4+ or CD8+ T cells sorted from blood, taken in a trial of the OX40 agonist ivuxolimab. The receptors were sampled from an adult with an advanced solid tumor such as melanoma, head and neck, liver or kidney cancer.

This chain connects TRBV5-5 to TRBJ1-1; a possible D gene is TRBD1 (6 bases). V shed 4 bases and J shed 6 bases, with 10 bases lying between them. CDR1 SGHKS and CDR2 YYEKEE come from the germline V gene (reference sequence). The CDR3 is made up of 12 amino acids. The CDR3 loop is CASSTSGAEAFF. The CDR3 DNA follows: TGTGCCAGCAGCACCTCAGGGGCTGAAGCTTTCTTT.

This chain links TRBV6-5 with TRBJ2-7; D is undetermined. Trimming stripped 0 bases from V and 1 base from J, with 7 bases between. Germline-derived CDR1 and CDR2 are MNHEY and SVGAGI. The CDR3 loop spans 14 amino acids. In DNA form, the CDR3 reads TGTGCCAGCAGTTACTCGAGAGATTCCTACGAGCAGTACTTC. It encodes CASSYSRDSYEQYF.

V and J are TRBV18 and TRBJ2-5, with a possible D match to TRBD1 (5 bases). This CDR3 has 14 residues. Trimming left V 1 base short and J 4 bases short, with 10 bases between. Germline V gene lookup returns CDR1 KGHSH and CDR2 LQKENI. CDR3 loop: CASSPLKQVETQYF. The CDR3, as DNA: TGTGCCAGCTCACCACTGAAACAGGTAGAGACCCAGTACTTC.

V and J are TRBV5-4 and TRBJ2-1; TRBD2 matches at 10 bases. Germline values: CDR1 SGHNT, CDR2 YYREEE (reference sequence). CDR3 length: 14 residues. V was pared by 1 base and J by 9 bases, with 4 bases of the junction left unmatched. DNA for the CDR3: TGTGCCAGCAGCTTGAGCGGGGGGGCTACTGAGCAGTTCTTC. Translating gives CASSLSGGATEQFF. Looking up the rest from reference TRBV5-4 and TRBJ2-1 gives the full variable domain: ETGVTQSPTHLIKTRGQQVTLRCSSQSGHNTVSWYQQALGQGPQFIFQYYREEENGRGNFPPRFSGLQFPNYSSELNVNALELDDSALYLCASSLSGGATEQFFGPGTRLTVL.

The rearrangement joins TRBV6-5 to TRBJ2-3; D ambiguous. Germline assignment: CDR1 MNHEY and CDR2 SVGAGI. The CDR3 has 14 residues. Trimming took off 6 bases at V and 3 bases at J, with 13 bases between the two ends. Written as DNA, the CDR3 is TGTGCCAGCAGGAGAGACGCGGCTACAGATACGCAGTATTTT. It encodes CASRRDAATDTQYF.

The rearrangement joins TRBV19 to TRBJ1-1; D is unresolved. The V gene lost 0 bases and the J gene lost 0 bases, with 8 bases spanning the gap. CDR3 length: 15 amino acids. CDR1 is LNHDA, CDR2 SQIVND, per germline (reference sequence). The CDR3 DNA sequence: TGTGCCAGTAGTATAGACAGCACCATGAACACTGAAGCTTTCTTT. Residues: CASSIDSTMNTEAFF. Drawing the rest from reference TRBV19 and TRBJ1-1, the complete variable domain is DGGITQSPKYLFRKEGQNVTLSCEQNLNHDAMYWYRQDPGQGLRLIYYSQIVNDFQKGDIAEGYSVSREKKESFPLTVTSAQKNPTAFYLCASSIDSTMNTEAFFGQGTRLTVV.

The rearrangement uses TRBV30 and TRBJ2-3; D might be TRBD2 (7 bases). Germline CDR1 GTSNPN, CDR2 SVGIG (reference sequence). The CDR3 spans 13 residues. V gave up 2 bases and J gave up 6 bases, with 12 bases separating them. CDR3 DNA: TGTGCCTGGAGTCTGGGGGGGGCTGATACGCAGTATTTT. It yields the protein CAWSLGGADTQYF. Complete variable domain (other parts from reference TRBV30 and TRBJ2-3): SQTIHQWPATLVQPVGSPLSLECTVEGTSNPNLYWYRQAAGRGLQLLFYSVGIGQISSEVPQNLSASRPQDRQFILSSKKLLLSDSGFYLCAWSLGGADTQYFGPGTRLTVL.

This chain connects TRBV10-3 to TRBJ2-7; D is undetermined. V lost 1 base to trimming and J lost 3 bases, with 1 base between them. Germline assignment: CDR1 ENHRY and CDR2 SYGVKD. CDR3 length: 11 amino acids. The CDR3 reads CAISEYYEQYF. DNA for the CDR3: TGTGCCATCAGTGAGTACTACGAGCAGTACTTC.

As concerns this clone: Other DNA sequences from this sample encode an identical CDR3 as well. J is TRBJ1-6 and V is TRBV7-2; D not certain. V lost 1 base, J lost 2 bases, and 9 bases lay in between. Germline V gene sequence: CDR1 SGHTA, CDR2 FQGNSA. The CDR3 covers 16 residues. The CDR3 DNA reads as TGTGCCAGCAGCTTAGGAGTGGGAACCTATAATTCACCCCTCCACTTT. Its translation is CASSLGVGTYNSPLHF.

A single count supports this clone. The chain carries TRBV5-1 and TRBJ2-1; 12 bases fit TRBD2. The CDR3 length is 16 residues. Unmatched junction bases numbered 6, after V lost 4 bases and J lost 4 bases. Germline CDR1 SGHRS, CDR2 YFSETQ. CDR3 sequence reads: CASSRTSGTVYNEQFF. The CDR3 nucleotides read TGCGCCAGCAGCCGGACTAGCGGGACGGTGTACAATGAGCAGTTCTTC.

J is TRBJ1-2 and V is TRBV5-6; weak D call: TRBD1 (6 bases). CDR3 length equals 17 residues. CDR1 is SGHDT, CDR2 YYEEEE, per germline. Deletions cut 5 bases from V and 4 bases from J, with 24 bases between. The DNA for the CDR3 is TGTGCCAGCAGGAACGAGGGGGACACGACCTCGGGCTATGGCTACACCTTC. It encodes CASRNEGDTTSGYGYTF.

CDR3 nucleotide sequence: TGTGCCTGGAGTGTTGACGTGGGACAGGGCGGTGAGCAGTTCTTC. Its protein is CAWSVDVGQGGEQFF. This chain uses TRBV30 with TRBJ2-1, with TRBD1 matching 9 bases. This CDR3 comprises 15 residues. The trim removed 0 bases at V and 9 bases at J, leaving 9 bases unmatched. The germline gives CDR1 GTSNPN, CDR2 SVGIG (reference sequence). Drawing the rest from reference TRBV30 and TRBJ2-1, the complete variable domain is SQTIHQWPATLVQPVGSPLSLECTVEGTSNPNLYWYRQAAGRGLQLLFYSVGIGQISSEVPQNLSASRPQDRQFILSSKKLLLSDSGFYLCAWSVDVGQGGEQFFGPGTRLTVL.

The chain is built from TRBV5-1 and TRBJ2-6; D call uncertain. Trimming took off 0 bases at V and 4 bases at J, with 14 bases between the two ends. CDR1 SGHRS and CDR2 YFSETQ come from the germline V gene. This CDR3 region has 17 residues. The CDR3 here is CASSLDAPNRGANVLTF. CDR3 DNA sequence: TGCGCCAGCAGCTTGGATGCCCCCAACCGCGGGGCCAACGTCCTGACTTTC.

Here the CDR3 DNA reads TGTGCCAGCAGCTTGCAGGGGGGCCCTAATCAGCCCCAGCATTTT. This translates into CASSLQGGPNQPQHF. The chain joins TRBV7-3 to TRBJ1-5, with 7 bases fitting TRBD1. Germline assignment: CDR1 SGHTA and CDR2 FQGTGA. This CDR3 has 15 amino acids. V was clipped by 3 bases and J by 4 bases; unmatched bases: 6.

The chain uses TRBV15 and TRBJ1-5, with D perhaps TRBD1 (5 bases). The CDR3 loop spans 17 amino acids. Trimming took 3 bases from V and 3 from J, leaving 18 bases between them. Looked up from germline, CDR1 is LNHNV and CDR2 is YYDKDF (reference sequence). CDR3 loop: CATSSGGSGRNNQPQHF. CDR3 coding DNA: TGTGCCACCAGCAGTGGGGGATCGGGAAGGAACAATCAGCCCCAGCATTTT.

The chain combines TRBV9 with TRBJ2-3; 8 nucleotides agree with TRBD2. The J segment lost 2 bases and the V segment lost 4 bases, leaving 15 bases of the junction unmatched. The CDR3 runs to 18 residues. The germline CDR1 and CDR2 sequences are SGDLS and YYNGEE. CDR3 amino acids: CASSSRSGSGEPTDTQYF. In DNA, the CDR3 is TGTGCCAGCAGCTCAAGGTCGGGTAGCGGGGAACCCACAGATACGCAGTATTTT.

The chain links TRBV4-3 to TRBJ2-7; 8 nucleotides align to TRBD1. The CDR3 consists of 17 residues. Losses at the gene ends were 6 bases for V and 2 bases for J; bases not matched to a gene: 15. CDR1 is LGHNA, CDR2 YSLEER, per germline. The DNA of the CDR3 is TGCGCCAGCAGACAATACCTTACGGGACAGGCTACCTACGAGCAGTACTTC. Amino acid sequence: CASRQYLTGQATYEQYF.

This clone has just one count. This chain's CDR3 is CATSRGRASTNEKLFF. In DNA form, the CDR3 reads TGTGCCACCAGCAGGGGCAGGGCCTCAACTAATGAAAAACTGTTTTTT. V gene TRBV15 combines with J gene TRBJ1-4; tentative D call: TRBD1 (5 bases). The length of the CDR3 is 16 residues. The V gene lost 3 bases and the J gene lost 0 bases, with 11 bases spanning the gap. Germline CDR1 and CDR2: LNHNV and YYDKDF (reference sequence). Using reference TRBV15 and TRBJ1-4 for the parts outside the CDR3, the full variable domain is DAMVIQNPRYQVTQFGKPVTLSCSQTLNHNVMYWYQQKSSQAPKLLFHYYDKDFNNEADTPDNFQSRRPNTSFCFLDIRSPGLGDTAMYLCATSRGRASTNEKLFFGSGTQLSVL.

V is TRBV7-9 and J is TRBJ1-3; 9 nucleotides align to TRBD1. Germline V gives CDR1 SEHNR, CDR2 FQNEAQ (reference sequence). J gave up 6 bases and V 5 bases, and 11 bases lay outside the gene matches. The CDR3 sequence is 16 residues long. The CDR3 DNA sequence: TGTGCCAGCAGCCTGCAGGGACAGGGATCCTCAAACACCATATATTTT. Its protein is CASSLQGQGSSNTIYF. Together with reference TRBV7-9 and TRBJ1-3, the CDR3 gives the full variable domain: DTGVSQNPRHKITKRGQNVTFRCDPISEHNRLYWYRQTLGQGPEFLTYFQNEAQLEKSRLLSDRFSAERPKGSFSTLEIQRTEQGDSAMYLCASSLQGQGSSNTIYFGEGSWLTVV.